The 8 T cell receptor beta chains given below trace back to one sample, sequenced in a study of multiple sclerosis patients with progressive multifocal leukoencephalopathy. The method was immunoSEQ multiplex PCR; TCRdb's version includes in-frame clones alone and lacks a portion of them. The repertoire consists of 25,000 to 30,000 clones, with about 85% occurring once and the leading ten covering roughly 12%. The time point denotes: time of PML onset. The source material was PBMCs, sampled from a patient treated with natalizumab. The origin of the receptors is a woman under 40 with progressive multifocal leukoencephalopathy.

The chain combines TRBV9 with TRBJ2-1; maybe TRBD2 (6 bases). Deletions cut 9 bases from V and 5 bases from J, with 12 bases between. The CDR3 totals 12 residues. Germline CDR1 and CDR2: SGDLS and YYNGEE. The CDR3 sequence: CAKGGPDNEQFF. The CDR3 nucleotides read TGTGCCAAAGGAGGGCCGGACAATGAGCAGTTCTTC.

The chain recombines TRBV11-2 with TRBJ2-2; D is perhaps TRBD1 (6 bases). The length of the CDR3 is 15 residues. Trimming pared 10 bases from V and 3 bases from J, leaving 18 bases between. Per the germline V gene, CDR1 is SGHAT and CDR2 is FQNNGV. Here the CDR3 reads CATKLRPGDTGELFF. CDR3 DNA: TGTGCCACTAAGCTTAGACCAGGGGACACCGGGGAGCTGTTTTTT.

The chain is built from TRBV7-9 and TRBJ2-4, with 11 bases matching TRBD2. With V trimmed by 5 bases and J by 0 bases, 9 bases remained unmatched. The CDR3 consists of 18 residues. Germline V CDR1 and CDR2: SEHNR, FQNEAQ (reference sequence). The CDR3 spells CASSRWLAGGSAKNIQYF. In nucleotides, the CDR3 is TGTGCCAGCAGCCGGTGGCTAGCGGGGGGCTCAGCCAAAAACATTCAGTACTTC.

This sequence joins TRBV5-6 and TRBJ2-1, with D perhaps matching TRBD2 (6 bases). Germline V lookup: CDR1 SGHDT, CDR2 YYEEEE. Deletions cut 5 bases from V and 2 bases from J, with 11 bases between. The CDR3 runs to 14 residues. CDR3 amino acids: CASSSGQTYNEQFF. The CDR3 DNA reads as TGTGCCAGCAGTAGCGGCCAGACCTACAATGAGCAGTTCTTC.

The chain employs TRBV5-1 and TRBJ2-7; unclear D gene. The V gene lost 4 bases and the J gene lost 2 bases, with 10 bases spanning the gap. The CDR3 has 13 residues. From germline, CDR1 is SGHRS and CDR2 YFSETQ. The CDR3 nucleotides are TGCGCCAGCAGCGTGACAACCCCCTACGAGCAGTACTTC. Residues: CASSVTTPYEQYF.

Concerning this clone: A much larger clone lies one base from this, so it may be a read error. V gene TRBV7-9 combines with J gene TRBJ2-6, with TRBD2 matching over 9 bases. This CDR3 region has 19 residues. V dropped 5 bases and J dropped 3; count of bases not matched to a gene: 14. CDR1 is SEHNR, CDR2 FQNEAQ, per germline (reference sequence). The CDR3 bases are TGTGCCAGCAGCCTCGATCGCGGGGGGGCCTATCGTGGGGCCAACGTCCTGACTTTC. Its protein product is CASSLDRGGAYRGANVLTF.

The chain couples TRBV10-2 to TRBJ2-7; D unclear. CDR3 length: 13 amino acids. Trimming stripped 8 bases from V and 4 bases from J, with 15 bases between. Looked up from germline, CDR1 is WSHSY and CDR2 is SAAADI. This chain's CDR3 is CASATGVTYEQYF. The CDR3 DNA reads TGCGCCAGCGCAACGGGCGTCACTTACGAGCAGTACTTC.

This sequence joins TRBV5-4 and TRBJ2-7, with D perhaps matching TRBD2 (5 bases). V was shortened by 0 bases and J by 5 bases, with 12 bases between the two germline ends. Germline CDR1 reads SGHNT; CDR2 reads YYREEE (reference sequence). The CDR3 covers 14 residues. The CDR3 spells CASSLAGLHHEQYF. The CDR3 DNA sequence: TGTGCCAGCAGCTTGGCGGGATTGCACCACGAGCAGTACTTC.